The table lists the clone carrying this T cell receptor beta chain with a count of one. This entry comes from a study of shared clonotypes between healthy human individuals. The CDR3 runs 15 residues. The germline V gene encodes CDR1 SGHRS and CDR2 YFSETQ. V shed 4 bases, J shed 5 bases, and the junction held 8 bases outside the gene matches. Data came from immunoSEQ multiplex PCR; TCRdb stores just in-frame clones and leaves some out. This sample has about 2.5 million clones; less than 95% occur once, and the top ten carry 0.37%. Input material: naive CD4+ T cells from PBMCs. Subset meaning: CD45RA+ positively selected. This clonotype originated in a man younger than 30 in good health. Some clones in this sample may be carry-over from other donors' samples. The chain is built from TRBV5-1 and TRBJ2-2; 7 bases fit TRBD1. The CDR3 DNA reads TGCGCCAGCAGCGTCGTTATGACAGGGACCGGGGAGCTGTTTTTT. It specifies CASSVVMTGTGELFF. Combining the CDR3 with reference TRBV5-1 and TRBJ2-2 gives the whole variable domain KAGVTQTPRYLIKTRGQQVTLSCSPISGHRSVSWYQQTPGQGLQFLFEYFSETQRNKGNFPGRFSGRQFSNSRSEMNVSTLELGDSALYLCASSVVMTGTGELFFGEGSRLTVL.